This T cell receptor (beta chain) was profiled in a study of cytomegalovirus exposure and HLA in healthy donors. Trimming took 5 bases from V and 7 from J, leaving 12 bases between them. CDR3 length: 13 amino acids. The V gene's germline CDR1 is GTSNPN and CDR2 SVGIG (reference sequence). The study ran its PCR with 60 Vbeta and 13 Jbeta primers. Profiling relied on immunoSEQ multiplex PCR, and the TCRdb table lists in-frame clones only, not all of them. This table holds 150,000 to 200,000 clones, 60% to 85% found once. The sequence came from a woman between 25 and 40 years old in good health and CMV-seronegative. Source material: PBMCs. The V and J genes are TRBV30 and TRBJ1-6; D possibly corresponds to TRBD1 (5 bases). The CDR3 DNA reads as TGTGCCTGGGAGACAGCGCTCAATTCACCCCTCCACTTT. It codes for CAWETALNSPLHF.